These 13 T cell receptor beta chains share one sample of origin, sequenced in a study of early T cells in non-severe SARS-CoV-2 infection. TCRdb recomputed calls from the 5' RACE reads with MiXCR, one row per CDR3 protein. In the table there are about 33,000 distinct CDR3 sequences, about 5% of which are singletons. Sequencing was carried out using whole blood. These TCRs come from an adult who was a healthcare worker with PCR-confirmed SARS-CoV-2 infection or an uninfected control (not recorded which).

The CDR3 DNA is TGTGCCAGCAGCTTAGTTCCCGGGGGGGCCACAGATACGCAGTATTTT. Residues: CASSLVPGGATDTQYF. The chain is built from TRBV7-2 and TRBJ2-3; 8 nucleotides match TRBD2. The CDR3 contains 16 residues. CDR1 and CDR2 from the germline V gene are SGHTA and FQGNSA. J was trimmed by 2 bases and V by 1 base; bases with no gene match: 5.

In this sample, this clonotype turned up many times. The V call is TRBV7-9, the J call TRBJ2-3; 9 positions agree with TRBD1. The CDR3 runs to 16 residues. V gave up 2 bases and J gave up 3 bases; unmatched junction bases: 6. Germline assignment: CDR1 SEHNR and CDR2 FQNEAQ (reference sequence). In nucleotides, the CDR3 is TGTGCCAGCAGCTTAACAGGGGGCTTTAAAACAGATACGCAGTATTTT. Its protein product is CASSLTGGFKTDTQYF.

Judged by abundance, this clonotype is medium-sized. The chain employs TRBV24-1 and TRBJ1-1; D is possibly TRBD1 (6 bases). CDR3 length: 17 amino acids. V was clipped by 4 bases and J by 1 base, with 18 bases between them. Germline V gene sequence: CDR1 KGHDR, CDR2 SFDVKD. The CDR3 coding sequence is TGTGCCACCAGTGAGGGGGCCGGGACACAAAAGAACACTGAAGCTTTCTTT. Translation: CATSEGAGTQKNTEAFF.

This clonotype was detected ten times or more. CDR3 residues: CASSLGAGNQPQHF. The CDR3 nucleotides read TGTGCCAGCAGCTTAGGGGCGGGCAATCAGCCCCAGCATTTT. The chain carries TRBV7-2 and TRBJ1-5; D uncertain. The CDR3 is made up of 14 amino acids. The V and J ends lost 1 base and 2 bases respectively, with 6 bases between them. Germline assignment: CDR1 SGHTA and CDR2 FQGNSA.

This clonotype came up many times. The chain couples TRBV5-1 to TRBJ2-2; D remains unclear. From germline, CDR1 is SGHRS and CDR2 YFSETQ. The germline V and J ends were trimmed by 0 bases and 7 bases, with 7 bases remaining between them. This CDR3 spans 13 amino acids. Here the CDR3 DNA reads TGCGCCAGCAGCTTGGGCTCCCTCGGGGAGCTGTTTTTT. It translates to CASSLGSLGELFF.

Many counts were recorded for this clonotype. The genes are TRBV20-1 and TRBJ1-1; no clear D gene. In germline, CDR1 is DFQATT, CDR2 SNEGSKA (reference sequence). The ends were cut back, 2 bases at V and 0 bases at J, with 7 bases in the middle. The CDR3 loop spans 13 amino acids. Here the CDR3 reads CSARSSLNTEAFF. The CDR3 region has the DNA TGCAGTGCTAGATCCAGTCTGAACACTGAAGCTTTCTTT.

The rearrangement joins TRBV11-2 to TRBJ1-2; D call uncertain. The ends were cut back, 6 bases at V and 4 bases at J, with 12 bases in the middle. This CDR3 comprises 13 residues. Germline V lookup: CDR1 SGHAT, CDR2 FQNNGV. DNA of the CDR3: TGTGCCAGCAGTCCAGTCTCGGTCTATGGCTACACCTTC. It encodes CASSPVSVYGYTF.

In its sample, this clonotype was seen a few times. The CDR3 is CASSLFSPALYGYTF. In DNA, the CDR3 is TGTGCCAGCAGTTTATTCAGCCCCGCCCTCTATGGCTACACCTTC. The V and J genes are TRBV12-3 or TRBV12-4 and TRBJ1-2; D is unresolved. The CDR3 is made up of 15 amino acids. V lost 2 bases to trimming and J lost 4 bases, with 14 bases between them.

CDR3 region: CSARGILAGITDTQYF. Here the CDR3 DNA reads TGCAGTGCTAGAGGAATACTAGCGGGGATCACAGATACGCAGTATTTT. This chain uses TRBV20-1 with TRBJ2-3; 10 bases map to TRBD2. J lost 2 bases, V lost 1 base, and 6 bases had no gene match. This CDR3 has 16 residues. Germline assignment: CDR1 DFQATT and CDR2 SNEGSKA (reference sequence).

There are many counts of this clonotype. The rearrangement uses TRBV19 and TRBJ1-5, with D possibly matching TRBD1 (5 bases). The CDR3 is 12 residues long. The germline gives CDR1 LNHDA, CDR2 SQIVND (reference sequence). Deletions cut 9 bases from V and 1 base from J, with 7 bases between. The CDR3 here is CASRQSNQPQHF. CDR3 coding DNA: TGTGCCAGCCGACAGAGCAATCAGCCCCAGCATTTT.

This clonotype was counted a few times. The J gene is TRBJ2-7, the V gene TRBV2, with 7 bases lining up with TRBD1. Unmatched junction bases numbered 8, after V lost 8 bases and J lost 1 base. The CDR3 spans 14 residues. Germline V gene sequence: CDR1 SNHLY, CDR2 FYNNEI. CDR3 protein: CASRPGTASYEQYF. The CDR3 nucleotides read TGTGCCAGCCGCCCCGGGACAGCATCCTACGAGCAGTACTTC.

The CDR3 loop reads CASSLEKGTGFQETQYF. The CDR3 region has the DNA TGTGCCAGCAGCTTAGAAAAAGGGACAGGTTTTCAAGAGACCCAGTACTTC. The gene calls are TRBV13 and TRBJ2-5, with 8 bases lining up with TRBD1. Germline CDR1 reads PRHDT; CDR2 reads FYEKMQ (reference sequence). V shed 1 base and J 2 bases; nucleotides not matched to a gene: 9. This CDR3 contains 17 residues.

This sequence joins TRBV7-8 and TRBJ1-2; D gene uncertain. V was shortened by 1 base and J by 6 bases, with 6 bases between the two germline ends. Germline CDR1 and CDR2: SGHVS and FQNEAQ. This CDR3 comprises 12 residues. CDR3 sequence: CASSLVGDGYTF. In nucleotides, the CDR3 is TGTGCCAGCAGCTTAGTTGGGGATGGCTACACCTTC.